This TCR beta chain originates from a study of early T cells in non-severe SARS-CoV-2 infection. The CDR3 is 17 residues long. CDR1 MNHEY and CDR2 SMNVEV come from the germline V gene (reference sequence). The V and J ends lost 2 bases and 5 bases, in that order; junction bases with no gene match: 8. TCRdb re-called the 5' RACE reads with MiXCR, one entry per CDR3 protein. The sample has some 66,000 distinct CDR3 sequences, 9.1% seen once; the top ten hold roughly 3.2%. The genes are TRBV27 and TRBJ1-5; 11 nucleotides match TRBD1. The specimen sequenced was whole blood. The clonotype originates from an adult who was a healthcare worker with PCR-confirmed SARS-CoV-2 infection or an uninfected control (not recorded which). DNA of the CDR3: TGTGCCAGCAGTTTACTCGCCGGACAGGGGGCTTATCAGCCCCAGCATTTT. It yields the protein CASSLLAGQGAYQPQHF.